Included here is one T cell receptor (beta chain) sequence, with context. TCRdb reprocessed the 5' RACE reads with MiXCR, giving one entry per CDR3 protein. The top ten hold roughly 15% of the sample, which has about 150,000 distinct CDR3 sequences, roughly 14% seen once. This sample was included in a study of T-cell memory formation after mild COVID-19. CDR1 is MNHNY, CDR2 SVGAGI, per germline (reference sequence). The CDR3 loop spans 15 amino acids. The J segment lost 4 bases and the V segment lost 2 bases, leaving 5 bases of the junction unmatched. This chain links TRBV6-6 with TRBJ2-5; 9 bases are a match to TRBD2. Source material: PBMCs or a T cell subset sorted from them (not recorded which). The receptor was derived from an adult woman who had mild COVID-19 (a few samples of this study predate the infection). Cell type and time point are not known. CDR3 region: CASSYVERGAETQYF. The CDR3 DNA is TGTGCCAGCAGTTACGTGGAGCGGGGGGCAGAGACCCAGTACTTC.